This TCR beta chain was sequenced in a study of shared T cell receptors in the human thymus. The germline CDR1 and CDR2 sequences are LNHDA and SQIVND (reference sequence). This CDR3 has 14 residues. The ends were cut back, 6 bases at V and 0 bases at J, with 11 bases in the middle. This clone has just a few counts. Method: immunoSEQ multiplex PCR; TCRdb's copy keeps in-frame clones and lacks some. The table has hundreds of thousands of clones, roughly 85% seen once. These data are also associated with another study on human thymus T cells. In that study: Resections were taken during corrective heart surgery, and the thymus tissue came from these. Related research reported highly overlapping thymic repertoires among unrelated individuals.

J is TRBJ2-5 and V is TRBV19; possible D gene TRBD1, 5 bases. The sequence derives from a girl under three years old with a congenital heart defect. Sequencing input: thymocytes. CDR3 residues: CASRKQENQETQYF. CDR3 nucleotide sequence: TGTGCCAGTAGAAAACAGGAGAACCAAGAGACCCAGTACTTC. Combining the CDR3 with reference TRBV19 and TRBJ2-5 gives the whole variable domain DGGITQSPKYLFRKEGQNVTLSCEQNLNHDAMYWYRQDPGQGLRLIYYSQIVNDFQKGDIAEGYSVSREKKESFPLTVTSAQKNPTAFYLCASRKQENQETQYFGPGTRLLVL.